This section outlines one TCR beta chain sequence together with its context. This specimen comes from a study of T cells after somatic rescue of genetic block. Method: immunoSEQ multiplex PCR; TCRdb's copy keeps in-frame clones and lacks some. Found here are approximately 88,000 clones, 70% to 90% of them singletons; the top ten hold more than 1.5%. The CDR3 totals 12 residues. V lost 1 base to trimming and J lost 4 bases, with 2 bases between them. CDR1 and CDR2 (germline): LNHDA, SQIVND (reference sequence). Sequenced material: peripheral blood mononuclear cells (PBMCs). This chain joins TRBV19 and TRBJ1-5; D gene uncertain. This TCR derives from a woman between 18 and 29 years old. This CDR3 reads CASSIANQPQHF. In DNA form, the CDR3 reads TGTGCCAGTAGTATAGCAAATCAGCCCCAGCATTTT.